The 29 T cell receptor beta chains listed next were all sequenced from one sample in a study of beta chain features in type 1 diabetes (dated by TCRdb to the late 2010s). Library construction relied on the immunoSEQ multiplex PCR assay. The entire amount of isolated RNA was reverse transcribed using the High Capacity cDNA Reverse Transcription Kit, so the sequenced TCRB transcripts were expressed ones. Held by TCRdb, this immuneACCESS table contains in-frame sequences only and omits some clones. Under half of the omission traces to an unresolved V gene where checked; the cause of the rest is unknown. The table for this sample lists about 15,000 clones; around 43% of them were counted only once. Of the sample, approximately 0.53% falls within the top ten clones. Sample: stem cell memory CD4+ T cells from blood. The sample's cell subset or site label, decoded: stem cell-like memory CD4+ T cells. The receptor source for this set is a woman in her thirties or forties in good health.

This clone was seen only a few times. J is TRBJ2-4 and V is TRBV6-1; tentatively, D is TRBD1 (6 bases). The CDR3 has 17 residues. Germline V lookup: CDR1 MNHNS, CDR2 SASEGT. V gave up 1 base and J gave up 0 bases, with 13 bases separating them. The chain's CDR3 is CASSEGTGLLAKNIQYF. The CDR3 bases are TGTGCCAGCAGTGAAGGAACAGGGCTCTTAGCCAAAAACATTCAGTACTTC.

The gene calls are TRBV9 and TRBJ2-7, with D maybe TRBD2 (6 bases). Germline assignment: CDR1 SGDLS and CDR2 YYNGEE. With 0 bases removed from V and 0 bases from J, the gap between germline ends came to 10 bases. The CDR3 contains 15 residues. The CDR3: CASSVGGVRSYEQYF. CDR3 DNA: TGTGCCAGCAGCGTAGGGGGGGTCCGCTCCTACGAGCAGTACTTC.

This clone was counted between two and nine times. This chain joins TRBV19 and TRBJ1-1; tentatively, D is TRBD1 (5 bases). CDR1 is LNHDA and CDR2 is SQIVND in the germline V gene (reference sequence). The V end was cut by 7 bases, the J end by 7 bases, with 16 bases between. This CDR3 has 13 residues. The CDR3 here is CASTHHGGNEAFF. The CDR3 nucleotides are TGTGCCAGTACCCACCATGGGGGGAATGAAGCTTTCTTT.

This chain connects TRBV6-5 to TRBJ1-1; D uncertain. Looked up from germline, CDR1 is MNHEY and CDR2 is SVGAGI. This CDR3 is 13 amino acids long. The V end lost 3 bases, the J end lost 6 bases, and 11 bases lay between the germline ends. CDR3 bases: TGTGCCAGCAGTTATAATGTTGGCCCTGAAGCTTTCTTT. Its protein product is CASSYNVGPEAFF.

This clone was seen a handful of times. The chain recombines TRBV18 with TRBJ1-1; D not certain. The CDR3 runs 13 residues. CDR1 and CDR2 from the germline V gene are KGHSH and LQKENI. Trimming took off 2 bases at V and 7 bases at J, with 11 bases between the two ends. The CDR3 region has the DNA TGTGCCAGCTCACCATTCGAGGCAGATGAAGCTTTCTTT. This translates into CASSPFEADEAFF.

The chain links TRBV7-9 to TRBJ1-1; 7 bases are shared with TRBD1. Germline V gene lookup returns CDR1 SEHNR and CDR2 FQNEAQ (reference sequence). The CDR3 runs 14 residues. Losses at the gene ends were 5 bases for V and 4 bases for J; bases not matched to a gene: 7. The CDR3 loop is CASSRRQGGTEAFF. In DNA, the CDR3 is TGTGCCAGCAGCCGTCGACAGGGCGGCACTGAAGCTTTCTTT.

Only a few counts were recorded for this clone. V usage is TRBV19 and J usage is TRBJ1-6; D call uncertain. The germline CDR1 and CDR2 sequences are LNHDA and SQIVND (reference sequence). This CDR3 region has 15 residues. The V and J ends lost 5 bases and 10 bases respectively, with 18 bases between them. The CDR3 DNA follows: TGTGCCAGTAGTTCCGGGAGCTGGTTGGAATCACCCCTCCACTTT. As protein: CASSSGSWLESPLHF. Supplemented by reference TRBV19 and TRBJ1-6, the full variable domain reads DGGITQSPKYLFRKEGQNVTLSCEQNLNHDAMYWYRQDPGQGLRLIYYSQIVNDFQKGDIAEGYSVSREKKESFPLTVTSAQKNPTAFYLCASSSGSWLESPLHFGNGTRLTVT.

This clone was counted only a few times. The J gene is TRBJ2-1, the V gene TRBV9; TRBD2 matches at 15 bases. Looked up from germline, CDR1 is SGDLS and CDR2 is YYNGEE. The CDR3 loop spans 18 amino acids. Trimming at V came to 3 bases and at J to 7 bases, leaving 11 bases not matched to a gene. Written as DNA, the CDR3 is TGTGCCAGCAGCGCGAGACCCGGGACTAGCGGGGGGCGGAATGAGCAGTTCTTC. This codes for CASSARPGTSGGRNEQFF.

The rearrangement joins TRBV7-6 to TRBJ2-3, with TRBD2 matching over 12 bases. CDR3 length: 17 amino acids. Germline trimming cut 6 bases from V and 3 bases from J; bases unmatched to any gene: 10. Germline assignment: CDR1 SGHVS and CDR2 FNYEAQ. The CDR3 coding sequence is TGTGCCAGCAGTCTAGGGGCTAGCGGGGGGGTTACAGATACGCAGTATTTT. Translated: CASSLGASGGVTDTQYF.

The chain joins TRBV27 to TRBJ2-1; possible D gene TRBD1, 5 bases. This CDR3 is built from 15 residues. V lost 2 bases to trimming and J lost 5 bases, with 13 bases between them. Germline V CDR1 and CDR2: MNHEY, SMNVEV (reference sequence). The chain's CDR3 is CASSLLQGWDNEQFF. The CDR3, as DNA: TGTGCCAGCAGTTTACTTCAGGGTTGGGACAATGAGCAGTTCTTC.

This clone was counted a few times. The chain combines TRBV6-4 with TRBJ2-2; D is possibly TRBD2 (5 bases). CDR1 and CDR2 from the germline V gene are MRHNA and SNTAGT. This CDR3 spans 15 amino acids. V lost 4 bases, J lost 5 bases, and 14 bases lay in between. The CDR3, as DNA: TGTGCCAGCAGTGCAACCTGGACTGGGACCGGGGAGCTGTTTTTT. It translates to CASSATWTGTGELFF.

The chain employs TRBV2 and TRBJ2-2; D gene unclear. Germline CDR1 SNHLY, CDR2 FYNNEI. There are 13 residues in the CDR3. The V end lost 6 bases, the J end lost 6 bases, and 11 bases lay between the germline ends. The DNA of the CDR3 is TGTGCCAGCAGCCCTGGAGTCCCCGGGGAGCTGTTTTTT. Encoded protein: CASSPGVPGELFF.

The table lists this clone with a few counts. The chain is built from TRBV7-9 and TRBJ1-1; D may be TRBD1 (5 bases). The CDR3 consists of 15 residues. Trimming removed 5 bases at V and 0 bases at J, with 13 bases between. Per germline, CDR1 SEHNR and CDR2 FQNEAQ (reference sequence). CDR3 in amino acids: CASSPVARVNTEAFF. Here the CDR3 DNA reads TGTGCCAGCAGCCCCGTAGCCAGGGTGAACACTGAAGCTTTCTTT. The variable domain in full, completed from reference TRBV7-9 and TRBJ1-1, reads DTGVSQNPRHKITKRGQNVTFRCDPISEHNRLYWYRQTLGQGPEFLTYFQNEAQLEKSRLLSDRFSAERPKGSFSTLEIQRTEQGDSAMYLCASSPVARVNTEAFFGQGTRLTVV.

This clone was detected a few times. The chain joins TRBV11-2 to TRBJ1-3; 7 bases match TRBD1. The CDR3 length is 17 residues. V shed 4 bases, J shed 0 bases, and the junction held 9 bases outside the gene matches. Germline CDR1 SGHAT, CDR2 FQNNGV. The CDR3 reads CASSSLTGHISGNTIYF. The CDR3 DNA reads as TGTGCCAGCAGCTCACTGACAGGGCATATCTCTGGAAACACCATATATTTT. Based on the CDR3 plus reference TRBV11-2 and TRBJ1-3, the full variable domain is EAGVAQSPRYKIIEKRQSVAFWCNPISGHATLYWYQQILGQGPKLLIQFQNNGVVDDSQLPKDRFSAERLKGVDSTLKIQPAKLEDSAVYLCASSSLTGHISGNTIYFGEGSWLTVV.

The chain joins TRBV18 to TRBJ1-1; 8 nucleotides match TRBD1. Germline V gives CDR1 KGHSH, CDR2 LQKENI. J gave up 3 bases and V 3 bases, and 15 bases lay outside the gene matches. The CDR3 extends over 18 amino acids. DNA of the CDR3: TGTGCCAGCTCACCCTACGGACAGGGATCGTGGACGTACACTGAAGCTTTCTTT. This encodes CASSPYGQGSWTYTEAFF.

Here the CDR3 reads CASSPSLGTGDYEQYF. In DNA, the CDR3 is TGTGCCAGTAGTCCATCCCTCGGGACAGGGGACTACGAGCAGTACTTC. The chain combines TRBV19 with TRBJ2-7; the match to TRBD1 covers 10 bases. CDR3 length: 16 residues. Germline lookup yields CDR1 LNHDA and CDR2 SQIVND (reference sequence). V lost 5 bases and J lost 3; bases outside the gene matches: 10.

The V call is TRBV5-4, the J call TRBJ2-4, with D possibly TRBD2 on 6 matching bases. V was clipped by 3 bases and J by 3 bases, with 25 bases between them. Germline assignment: CDR1 SGHNT and CDR2 YYREEE (reference sequence). This CDR3 comprises 19 residues. The CDR3 protein is CASSYRVQSNLGGKNIQYF. The DNA of the CDR3 is TGTGCCAGCAGCTACAGAGTCCAATCTAACCTCGGGGGCAAAAACATTCAGTACTTC.

This clone showed up just a few times. V gene TRBV29-1 combines with J gene TRBJ2-1, with TRBD1 identical over 7 bases. The V segment lost 6 bases and the J segment 3 bases; nucleotides outside the gene matches: 11. CDR1 SQVTM and CDR2 ANQGSEA come from the germline V gene. This CDR3 contains 15 residues. The CDR3 nucleotides read TGCAGCGTGAGGGGGCTGAGACAGGGCTACAATGAGCAGTTCTTC. It encodes CSVRGLRQGYNEQFF.

Only a few counts were recorded for this clone. The V gene is TRBV9, the J gene TRBJ2-5; 12 positions match TRBD2. The germline V gene has CDR1 SGDLS and CDR2 YYNGEE. The CDR3 spans 16 residues. The V and J ends lost 1 base and 2 bases, in that order; junction bases with no gene match: 3. CDR3 protein: CASSVRGTSGQETQYF. CDR3 nucleotide sequence: TGTGCCAGCAGCGTACGGGGGACTAGCGGGCAAGAGACCCAGTACTTC.

This chain uses TRBV29-1 with TRBJ1-1; tentatively, D is TRBD1 (6 bases). The CDR3 length is 15 residues. Looked up from germline, CDR1 is SQVTM and CDR2 is ANQGSEA. The V gene lost 4 bases and the J gene lost 4 bases, with 19 bases spanning the gap. Here the CDR3 DNA reads TGCAGCGTTGTTACAGGGCTTTCGGGCGGCACTGAAGCTTTCTTT. Residues: CSVVTGLSGGTEAFF.

The V call is TRBV7-8, the J call TRBJ2-4; TRBD2 agrees at 11 bases. Unmatched junction bases numbered 11, after V lost 1 base and J lost 0 bases. Per the germline V gene, CDR1 is SGHVS and CDR2 is FQNEAQ. This CDR3 is built from 20 residues. The DNA of the CDR3 is TGTGCCAGCAGCTTAGTGGCTAGCGGGGGGAGGGGGGTAGCCAAAAACATTCAGTACTTC. It encodes CASSLVASGGRGVAKNIQYF.

The chain uses TRBV5-1 and TRBJ1-2, with TRBD1 identical over 7 bases. CDR1 and CDR2 from the germline V gene are SGHRS and YFSETQ. The trim removed 0 bases at V and 2 bases at J, leaving 7 bases unmatched. The CDR3 is 16 amino acids. Here the CDR3 DNA reads TGCGCCAGCAGCTTGGGGGGACAGCCCCCCAACTATGGCTACACCTTC. Translating gives CASSLGGQPPNYGYTF. The full variable domain, completed using reference TRBV5-1 and TRBJ1-2, is KAGVTQTPRYLIKTRGQQVTLSCSPISGHRSVSWYQQTPGQGLQFLFEYFSETQRNKGNFPGRFSGRQFSNSRSEMNVSTLELGDSALYLCASSLGGQPPNYGYTFGSGTRLTVV.

This clone was detected a few times. This chain links TRBV5-6 with TRBJ2-1; D might be TRBD1 (6 bases). CDR3 length equals 18 residues. The V gene's germline CDR1 is SGHDT and CDR2 YYEEEE. V was cut by 8 bases and J by 3 bases, with 27 bases left in between. This chain's CDR3 is CASLTGHPHLPGYNEQFF. In nucleotides, the CDR3 is TGTGCCAGTTTAACGGGACACCCCCACTTGCCGGGCTACAATGAGCAGTTCTTC.

The gene calls are TRBV6-1 and TRBJ1-2, with D possibly being TRBD1 (6 bases). Trimming left V 4 bases short and J 8 bases short, with 11 bases between. Germline CDR1 is MNHNS and CDR2 is SASEGT. This CDR3 contains 12 residues. Here the CDR3 reads CASSGPRGGYTF. In DNA form, the CDR3 reads TGTGCCAGCAGTGGCCCCAGGGGAGGCTACACCTTC.

The chain uses TRBV6-6 and TRBJ1-3; possibly TRBD1 for D (6 bases). Germline values: CDR1 MNHNY, CDR2 SVGAGI (reference sequence). The CDR3 has 16 residues. Trimming removed 4 bases at V and 0 bases at J, with 13 bases between. CDR3 bases: TGTGCCAGCAGTTCCCTGACAGGCCGCTCTGGAAACACCATATATTTT. Protein: CASSSLTGRSGNTIYF.

The chain links TRBV10-3 to TRBJ2-3; TRBD2 matches 13 bases. CDR1 and CDR2 from the germline V gene are ENHRY and SYGVKD. This CDR3 region has 15 residues. Losses at the gene ends were 9 bases for V and 2 bases for J; bases not matched to a gene: 5. This chain's CDR3 is CAMSGTSGVTDTQYF. The CDR3 DNA reads as TGTGCCATGTCCGGGACTAGCGGGGTCACAGATACGCAGTATTTT.

This clone was seen more than once but under ten times. The chain has TRBV19 and TRBJ2-7; tentatively, D is TRBD1 (5 bases). The germline V gene has CDR1 LNHDA and CDR2 SQIVND (reference sequence). The CDR3 covers 16 residues. Trimming took off 5 bases at V and 6 bases at J, with 23 bases between the two ends. CDR3 amino acids: CASSPPGTHRLAEQYF. The DNA of the CDR3 is TGTGCCAGTAGTCCCCCAGGAACCCACAGGCTGGCCGAGCAGTACTTC.

The chain couples TRBV7-8 to TRBJ1-5, with 9 bases identical to TRBD1. Germline assignment: CDR1 SGHVS and CDR2 FQNEAQ. The CDR3 sequence is 17 residues long. With V trimmed by 3 bases and J by 2 bases, 8 bases remained unmatched. CDR3 in amino acids: CASSFRTGAFGNQPQHF. Written as DNA, the CDR3 is TGTGCCAGCAGCTTTAGGACAGGGGCGTTCGGCAATCAGCCCCAGCATTTT.

This clone was observed a few times. The chain recombines TRBV2 with TRBJ1-5, with unresolved D. The CDR3 length is 11 residues. Trimming left V 8 bases short and J 6 bases short, with 8 bases between. CDR1 is SNHLY, CDR2 FYNNEI, per germline. This CDR3 is CASAAGQPQHF. CDR3 sequence (DNA): TGTGCCAGCGCCGCCGGTCAGCCCCAGCATTTT.